Presented here are 14 T cell receptor beta chains from one specimen sequenced in a study of blood T cells in healthy people across ages. A sample-barcoded 5' primer and a J-beta primer mix were used in a second PCR of roughly 7 to 12 cycles. MiXCR, run by TCRdb on the 5' RACE reads, gives a single entry per CDR3 protein. The sample lists about 1.1 million distinct CDR3 sequences; roughly two fifths were seen once. The sample was blood. All receptors come from a young man in good health.

Only a few counts were recorded for this clonotype. The chain carries TRBV5-1 and TRBJ2-5, with D unclear. CDR1 is SGHRS and CDR2 is YFSETQ in the germline V gene. This CDR3 contains 14 residues. V lost 1 base and J 1 base, leaving 8 bases between the germline ends. Here the CDR3 DNA reads TGCGCCAGCAGCTTGTCGACAACCCAAGAGACCCAGTACTTC. Protein product: CASSLSTTQETQYF.

The CDR3 sequence: CASSAYSRGIANYGYTF. CDR3 bases: TGTGCCAGCAGCGCGTACTCCAGGGGAATAGCTAACTATGGCTACACCTTC. The chain recombines TRBV9 with TRBJ1-2, with D possibly being TRBD1 (6 bases). Germline values: CDR1 SGDLS, CDR2 YYNGEE. V was clipped by 3 bases and J by 0 bases, with 18 bases between them. CDR3 length equals 17 residues.

This clonotype was recorded at least ten times. The genes are TRBV12-3 or TRBV12-4 and TRBJ2-3; D unresolved. The CDR3 runs 12 residues. The V end was cut by 3 bases, the J end by 3 bases, with 4 bases between. The CDR3 loop reads CASSFDTDTQYF. The CDR3 DNA reads as TGTGCCAGCAGTTTCGATACAGATACGCAGTATTTT.

This clonotype has more than one count but fewer than ten. This sequence joins TRBV20-1 and TRBJ1-1; 8 positions agree with TRBD1. V lost 2 bases to trimming and J lost 4 bases; unmatched junction nucleotides: 18. The CDR3 consists of 18 residues. In germline, CDR1 is DFQATT, CDR2 SNEGSKA (reference sequence). As DNA, the CDR3 is TGCAGTGCTAGACCGAGGGGCCTATCCAGGGGGCGAGGCACTGAAGCTTTCTTT. It specifies CSARPRGLSRGRGTEAFF.

This chain uses TRBV6-2 or TRBV6-3 with TRBJ1-5, with D maybe TRBD1 (5 bases). The CDR3 has 16 residues. Germline CDR1 and CDR2: MNHEY and SVGEGT. Trimming removed 6 bases from V and 1 base from J, with 16 bases in between. CDR3 in amino acids: CASRDLQGGSNQPQHF. The CDR3 nucleotides read TGTGCCAGCAGGGATTTGCAGGGAGGGAGCAATCAGCCCCAGCATTTT.

This chain connects TRBV7-8 to TRBJ1-5, with TRBD1 identical over 9 bases. The CDR3 is 14 residues long. J lost 6 bases, V lost 6 bases, and 6 bases had no gene match. CDR1 is SGHVS and CDR2 is FQNEAQ in the germline V gene. CDR3 amino acids: CASSTTGGSQPQHF. The DNA of the CDR3 is TGTGCCAGCAGTACTACAGGGGGCAGTCAGCCCCAGCATTTT.

The J gene is TRBJ1-1, the V gene TRBV5-1; a possible D gene is TRBD1 (5 bases). The CDR3 spans 14 residues. The germline CDR1 and CDR2 sequences are SGHRS and YFSETQ. Trimming took off 4 bases at V and 7 bases at J, with 17 bases between the two ends. The CDR3: CASSPPRGGLEAFF. DNA of the CDR3: TGCGCCAGCAGCCCCCCTCGGGGGGGACTTGAAGCTTTCTTT.

As regards this clonotype: An end of the junction differs from the germline gene, which may be a read error. The V and J genes are TRBV7-9 and TRBJ2-1; 7 nucleotides line up with TRBD1. Looked up from germline, CDR1 is SEHNR and CDR2 is FQNEAQ (reference sequence). CDR3 size: 16 residues. The CDR3 DNA sequence: TGTACCAGCAGCAAGAATCGGGACAGCTCCTACAATGAGCAGTTCTTC. Protein: CTSSKNRDSSYNEQFF.

As for this clonotype: A much more abundant neighbour one base away suggests this may be a read error. The rearrangement joins TRBV20-1 to TRBJ2-1; a possible D gene is TRBD1 (5 bases). The DNA end favors TRBJ2-7, so the J call may be wrong. This CDR3 is 15 amino acids long. The germline CDR1 and CDR2 sequences are DFQATT and SNEGSKA (reference sequence). Written as DNA, the CDR3 is TGCAGTGCTAGAGATCCGAGACAGCCCAACAATGAGCAGTACTTC. Encoded protein: CSARDPRQPNNEQYF.

This chain connects TRBV3-1 to TRBJ2-1; 9 nucleotides line up with TRBD2. The CDR3 has 16 amino acids. Germline lookup yields CDR1 LGHDT and CDR2 YNNKEL (reference sequence). J gave up 6 bases and V 0 bases, and 6 bases lay outside the gene matches. In nucleotides, the CDR3 is TGTGCCAGCAGCCAAGAGCCAGGGACTAGCAGCAATGAGCAGTTCTTC. Protein product: CASSQEPGTSSNEQFF.

The chain is built from TRBV5-1 and TRBJ2-4; 8 bases fit TRBD1. The germline V gene encodes CDR1 SGHRS and CDR2 YFSETQ. V trimming: 4 bases; J trimming: 4 bases; junction bases outside the gene matches: 10. CDR3 length equals 16 residues. CDR3 sequence: CASSAFPGQEKNIQYF. In nucleotides, the CDR3 is TGCGCCAGCAGCGCCTTCCCGGGACAGGAGAAAAACATTCAGTACTTC. Looking up the rest from reference TRBV5-1 and TRBJ2-4 gives the full variable domain: KAGVTQTPRYLIKTRGQQVTLSCSPISGHRSVSWYQQTPGQGLQFLFEYFSETQRNKGNFPGRFSGRQFSNSRSEMNVSTLELGDSALYLCASSAFPGQEKNIQYFGAGTRLSVL.

This sequence joins TRBV5-5 and TRBJ1-5; 7 bases map to TRBD1. The junction had 5 bases not matched to a gene; V was cut back by 0 bases and J by 2 bases. CDR3 size: 16 residues. Germline V gene lookup returns CDR1 SGHKS and CDR2 YYEKEE (reference sequence). The CDR3 coding sequence is TGTGCCAGCAGCTTGGCCTTGGGACAGCGCAATCAGCCCCAGCATTTT. Its protein product is CASSLALGQRNQPQHF.

The chain combines TRBV4-3 with TRBJ2-1; 7 bases align to TRBD1. Germline loops: CDR1 LGHNA, CDR2 YSLEER. J gave up 4 bases and V 1 base, and 4 bases lay outside the gene matches. The CDR3 has 15 residues. CDR3 in DNA: TGCGCCAGCAGCCAAGTCTCGGACAGGTACAATGAGCAGTTCTTC. This codes for CASSQVSDRYNEQFF.

The V and J genes are TRBV12-3 or TRBV12-4 and TRBJ1-4, with unresolved D. The CDR3 sequence is 14 residues long. V lost 6 bases to trimming and J lost 9 bases, with 17 bases between them. The CDR3 nucleotides read TGTGCCAGCAGGTTGCTCCCTGATTCGAAAAAACTGTTTTTT. Residues: CASRLLPDSKKLFF.